This TCR beta chain comes out of a study of blood T cells in healthy people across ages. Study-wide findings and caveats: Higher diversity, along with more naive CD4+ cells, distinguished long-lived donors from aged donors. No conclusive comparison of naive versus antigen-experienced cells was possible with unsorted PBMCs.

V lost 4 bases to trimming and J lost 2 bases, with 13 bases between them. CDR1 is SGHRS, CDR2 YFSETQ, per germline. This CDR3 is 15 amino acids long. This clonotype came up once. Its antigen remains unidentified. Then a second PCR, running about 6 to 12 cycles, was carried out with a sample-barcoded 5' primer and a J-beta primer mix. Per sample, CDR3-containing paired-end reads numbered at least 2.5 million. MiXCR was run by TCRdb on the 5' RACE reads, yielding one entry per CDR3 protein. This sample yields about 1.4 million distinct CDR3 sequences, of which 55% to 75% are seen a single time; over 5.5% belongs to the top ten. Samples each yielded at least 5.5 micrograms of total RNA.

Sequencing was done on a sample of blood. The genes are TRBV5-1 and TRBJ1-5, with a weak D call TRBD1 (6 bases). The TCR originated in a man in his late teens or twenties in good health. The CDR3 here is CASSATGQRNQPQHF. The CDR3 coding sequence is TGCGCCAGCAGCGCTACAGGGCAGCGCAATCAGCCCCAGCATTTT.